The 20 T cell receptor beta chains listed next were all sequenced from one sample in a study of blood T cell repertoires in COVID-19. TCRdb's copy holds only in-frame clones and misses some; the assay was immunoSEQ multiplex PCR. Among some 160,000 clones, 86% were seen once, and the ten largest hold around 4%. Source material: peripheral blood. The origin of the receptors is a woman aged 70 to 79 with acute or convalescent COVID-19.

V usage is TRBV7-8 and J usage is TRBJ1-5; no reliable D call. Germline V gene sequence: CDR1 SGHVS, CDR2 FQNEAQ. V was clipped by 5 bases and J by 5 bases, with 13 bases between them. The CDR3 extends over 14 amino acids. The CDR3 DNA reads as TGTGCCAGCAGCCGACGACCGGGGTATCAGCCCCAGCATTTT. This encodes CASSRRPGYQPQHF.

This clone was counted between two and nine times. This chain uses TRBV4-3 with TRBJ2-2; 9 bases fit TRBD1. Germline V gene lookup returns CDR1 LGHNA and CDR2 YSLEER. V trimming: 4 bases; J trimming: 6 bases; junction bases outside the gene matches: 9. There are 16 residues in the CDR3. CDR3 amino acids: CASSPTGGAMAGELFF. In DNA, the CDR3 is TGCGCCAGCAGCCCCACAGGGGGCGCGATGGCCGGGGAGCTGTTTTTT.

Turning to this clone: This sample includes further DNA sequences coding for the same CDR3. The chain links TRBV7-2 to TRBJ1-2; D may be TRBD1 (6 bases). Trimming pared 5 bases from V and 2 bases from J, leaving 9 bases between. Germline V gene sequence: CDR1 SGHTA, CDR2 FQGNSA. The length of the CDR3 is 13 residues. This chain's CDR3 is CASSPDRNYGYTF. Written as DNA, the CDR3 is TGTGCCAGCAGCCCAGACAGGAACTATGGCTACACCTTC.

This clone was picked up a small number of times. The chain carries TRBV6-5 and TRBJ2-7; 9 bases map to TRBD1. CDR1 and CDR2 (germline): MNHEY, SVGAGI. The V segment lost 6 bases and the J segment 2 bases; nucleotides outside the gene matches: 5. CDR3 length equals 14 residues. CDR3 amino acids: CASRGTGKTYEQYF. CDR3 sequence (DNA): TGTGCCAGCAGGGGGACAGGGAAAACCTACGAGCAGTACTTC.

The chain uses TRBV7-2 and TRBJ2-7; possible D gene TRBD1, 5 bases. There are 14 residues in the CDR3. Trimming left V 5 bases short and J 0 bases short, with 11 bases between. CDR1 is SGHTA and CDR2 is FQGNSA in the germline V gene. CDR3 amino acids: CASSRDRNSYEQYF. CDR3 DNA: TGTGCCAGCAGCCGTGACAGAAACTCCTACGAGCAGTACTTC. The whole variable domain, remainder taken from reference TRBV7-2 and TRBJ2-7, is GAGVSQSPSNKVTEKGKDVELRCDPISGHTALYWYRQSLGQGLEFLIYFQGNSAPDKSGLPSDRFSAERTGGSVSTLTIQRTQQEDSAVYLCASSRDRNSYEQYFGPGTRLTVT.

The rearrangement joins TRBV3-1 (or the pseudogene TRBV3-2) to TRBJ1-2, with a tentative D call TRBD1 (5 bases). The germline CDR1 and CDR2 sequences are LGHDT and YNNKEL (reference sequence). V gave up 4 bases and J gave up 3 bases, with 12 bases separating them. This CDR3 spans 14 amino acids. The CDR3 reads CASSRAGSDYGYTF. CDR3 coding DNA: TGTGCCAGCAGCCGGGCAGGGTCAGACTATGGCTACACCTTC.

This chain links TRBV19 with TRBJ2-1, with D unclear. CDR1 and CDR2 (germline): LNHDA, SQIVND (reference sequence). Deletions cut 0 bases from V and 0 bases from J, with 9 bases between. The CDR3 length is 16 residues. In DNA, the CDR3 is TGTGCCAGTAGTATAGAAGCGTTTAGCTCCTACAATGAGCAGTTCTTC. It translates to CASSIEAFSSYNEQFF.

The V call is TRBV19, the J call TRBJ2-1; TRBD2 aligns across 8 bases. The CDR3 is made up of 16 amino acids. J lost 5 bases, V lost 3 bases, and 9 bases had no gene match. Germline assignment: CDR1 LNHDA and CDR2 SQIVND (reference sequence). Written as DNA, the CDR3 is TGTGCCAGTAGTATCCTAGGGCTAGCGGGTGACAATGAGCAGTTCTTC. Protein sequence: CASSILGLAGDNEQFF.

Notes on this clone: No DNA is shown, since the ends of the CDR3 on it are uncertain; the CDR3 is the one TCRdb lists. The chain has TRBV21-1 and TRBJ2-7; the table gives TRBD1 as D, unverified against the DNA. TRBV21-1 is a listed pseudogene. The CDR3 sequence runs 16 residues, both termini included. CDR3 amino acids: CASSTRGWARGAVQYF.

The genes are TRBV6-6 and TRBJ2-5, with 8 bases aligning to TRBD2. Germline-derived CDR1 and CDR2 are MNHNY and SVGAGI (reference sequence). This CDR3 comprises 16 residues. J gave up 0 bases and V 2 bases, and 5 bases lay outside the gene matches. Written as DNA, the CDR3 is TGTGCCAGCAGTTACGGGGCGGGAGGACACCAAGAGACCCAGTACTTC. It codes for CASSYGAGGHQETQYF.

The V and J genes are TRBV7-9 and TRBJ1-5, with 7 bases that match TRBD1. CDR3 length: 16 residues. The V gene end was trimmed by 4 bases and the J gene end by 3 bases; junction bases not matched to a gene: 9. Germline CDR1 reads SEHNR; CDR2 reads FQNEAQ (reference sequence). The CDR3 region is CASSSSQQGVNQPQHF. CDR3 sequence (DNA): TGTGCCAGCAGCTCCTCTCAGCAGGGGGTCAATCAGCCCCAGCATTTT.

The V call is TRBV18, the J call TRBJ2-3; D ambiguous. V lost 2 bases and J 6 bases, leaving 15 bases between the germline ends. The CDR3 consists of 15 residues. The V gene's germline CDR1 is KGHSH and CDR2 LQKENI. The CDR3 DNA follows: TGTGCCAGCTCACCAATGGTCCTAGAATTGGATACGCAGTATTTT. Encoded protein: CASSPMVLELDTQYF.

The rearrangement uses TRBV6-5 and TRBJ2-6, with D tentatively TRBD1 (5 bases). Looked up from germline, CDR1 is MNHEY and CDR2 is SVGAGI. The CDR3 extends over 15 amino acids. Between the trimmed V and J ends, which lost 6 bases and 1 base, there was a span of 10 bases. This CDR3 reads CASRRSGSGANVLTF. CDR3 sequence (DNA): TGTGCCAGCAGGCGATCAGGGTCTGGGGCCAACGTCCTGACTTTC.

The chain employs TRBV12-3 or TRBV12-4 and TRBJ2-1, with 7 nucleotides matching TRBD1. The CDR3 extends over 13 amino acids. With V trimmed by 8 bases and J by 3 bases, 4 bases remained unmatched. The CDR3 DNA follows: TGTGCCAGCCGGGACAGAGACTACAATGAGCAGTTCTTC. It encodes CASRDRDYNEQFF.

The CDR3 protein is CASSLAQYNEQFF. In DNA, the CDR3 is TGTGCCAGCAGCTTAGCGCAGTACAATGAGCAGTTCTTC. The chain links TRBV7-6 to TRBJ2-1; D is unclear. Germline CDR1 and CDR2: SGHVS and FNYEAQ. The CDR3 runs to 13 residues. Trimming shortened V by 0 bases and J by 4 bases, and 4 bases separated the two germline ends.

V is TRBV9 and J is TRBJ2-5, with TRBD2 matching over 7 bases. The CDR3 sequence is 15 residues long. The J segment lost 3 bases and the V segment lost 2 bases, leaving 7 bases of the junction unmatched. CDR1 SGDLS and CDR2 YYNGEE come from the germline V gene. CDR3 sequence reads: CASSVGAAGKETQYF. In nucleotides, the CDR3 is TGTGCCAGCAGCGTCGGGGCAGCGGGAAAAGAGACCCAGTACTTC.

This clone occurred once. The rearrangement uses TRBV19 and TRBJ1-5, with a tentative D call TRBD1 (6 bases). Trimming took off 7 bases at V and 7 bases at J, with 14 bases between the two ends. The CDR3 has 13 residues. The germline V gene encodes CDR1 LNHDA and CDR2 SQIVND (reference sequence). DNA of the CDR3: TGTGCCAGTACTGTTGCAGGGGCACAGCCCCAGCATTTT. It yields the protein CASTVAGAQPQHF.

The chain joins TRBV30 to TRBJ1-1; D unclear. The germline V gene has CDR1 GTSNPN and CDR2 SVGIG (reference sequence). Trimming took 3 bases from V and 1 from J, leaving 9 bases between them. The CDR3 is 13 residues long. CDR3 protein: CAWSRPGNTEAFF. DNA for the CDR3: TGTGCCTGGAGCCGCCCCGGGAACACTGAAGCTTTCTTT.

In its sample, this clone was seen a few times. This chain links TRBV11-2 with TRBJ1-5; the match to TRBD1 covers 9 bases. This CDR3 spans 17 amino acids. The germline gives CDR1 SGHAT, CDR2 FQNNGV. Germline trimming cut 5 bases from V and 0 bases from J; bases unmatched to any gene: 8. The CDR3 DNA is TGTGCCAGCAGCCAGGACAGGGGAAGAGGTAGCAATCAGCCCCAGCATTTT. This encodes CASSQDRGRGSNQPQHF. The full variable domain, rest sourced from reference TRBV11-2 and TRBJ1-5, is EAGVAQSPRYKIIEKRQSVAFWCNPISGHATLYWYQQILGQGPKLLIQFQNNGVVDDSQLPKDRFSAERLKGVDSTLKIQPAKLEDSAVYLCASSQDRGRGSNQPQHFGDGTRLSIL.

The chain recombines TRBV18 with TRBJ1-2, with D perhaps TRBD1 (6 bases). This CDR3 contains 15 residues. With 0 bases removed from V and 3 bases from J, the gap between germline ends came to 11 bases. Germline values: CDR1 KGHSH, CDR2 LQKENI. Here the CDR3 reads CASSPPNRVDYGYTF. The CDR3 DNA reads TGTGCCAGCTCACCACCGAACAGGGTTGACTATGGCTACACCTTC.